This T cell receptor (beta chain) was captured by sequencing in a study of cytomegalovirus exposure and HLA in healthy donors. For the study at large: Per a later analysis, the approximately 700 first-cohort and approximately 120 validation repertoires shared one platform.

The repertoire was sequenced with immunoSEQ multiplex PCR; TCRdb's copy has only in-frame clones and lacks some. The sample carries approximately 100,000 clones, over 85% recorded once. CDR1 is MNHNS and CDR2 is SASEGT in the germline V gene. This CDR3 region has 15 residues. V shed 6 bases and J shed 2 bases, with 17 bases lying between them. Overall study results and limits: High specificity and sensitivity for cytomegalovirus status were reported for the classifier.

Notes on this clone: Its specificity is unknown.

J is TRBJ2-7 and V is TRBV6-1; weak D call: TRBD1 (6 bases). This receptor was identified in a woman under 40 in good health and CMV-seropositive. Sequencing was carried out using PBMCs. CDR3 in amino acids: CASRENRVPTYEQYF. In DNA, the CDR3 is TGTGCCAGCAGGGAAAACAGGGTTCCGACCTACGAGCAGTACTTC.